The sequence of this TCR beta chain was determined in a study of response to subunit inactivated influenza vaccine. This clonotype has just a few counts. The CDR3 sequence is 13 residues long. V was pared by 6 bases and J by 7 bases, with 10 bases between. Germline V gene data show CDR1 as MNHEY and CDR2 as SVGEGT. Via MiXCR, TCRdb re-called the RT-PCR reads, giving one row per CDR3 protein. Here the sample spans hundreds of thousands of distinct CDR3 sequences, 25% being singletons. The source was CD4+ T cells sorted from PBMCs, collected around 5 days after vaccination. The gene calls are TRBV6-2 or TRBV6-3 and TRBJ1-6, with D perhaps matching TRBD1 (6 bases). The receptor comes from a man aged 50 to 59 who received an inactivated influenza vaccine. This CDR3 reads CASRSDRNSPLHF. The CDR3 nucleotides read TGTGCCAGCAGGTCTGACAGGAATTCACCCCTCCACTTT.